This entry concerns a single TCR beta chain. The antigen is undetermined. The entry originates in a study of vaccination and CD4 T cells after COVID-19. Study background: Spike peptides, overlapping and drawn from SARS-CoV-2, HCoV-NL63, HCoV-OC43 and HCoV-229E, were used to stimulate cells.

Regarding the study as a whole: SARS-CoV-2-reactive clonotypes rose nonsignificantly, with the median going from approximately 21 to 40.

With the Oncomine TCR Beta short-read assay, DNA from cultured CD4+ T cells was sequenced. MiXCR, run by TCRdb on the PCR reads, gives a single entry per CDR3 protein. The repertoire holds 15,000 to 20,000 distinct CDR3 sequences, with roughly 60% as singletons. Treatment noted: roughly 11-day PBMC culture with coronavirus spike peptide pools or control peptides (ViraFEST assay). Germline assignment: CDR1 KGHDR and CDR2 SFDVKD. The CDR3 contains 16 residues. Trimming stripped 0 bases from V and 0 bases from J, with 8 bases between. The clonotype originates from a human donor who had recovered from COVID-19. The chain joins TRBV24-1 to TRBJ2-1; D not resolved. The sample taken for sequencing was CD4+ T cells from blood, cultured in vitro. CDR3 nucleotides: TGTGCCACCAGTGATTTGGGCAGAAGCTCCTACAATGAGCAGTTCTTC. Its protein product is CATSDLGRSSYNEQFF.